The TCR beta chain described here comes from a study of T cells in Graves' hyperthyroidism and ophthalmopathy. Study background: Peripheral blood collection took place at initial diagnosis, before any treatment.

Amplification of TCR beta CDR3 regions used RNA as the template. The primer set for the first-round RT-PCR of the TCR CDR3 was HTBI. TCRdb independently ran MiXCR on the multiplex PCR reads; one entry per CDR3 protein. The sample includes about 410,000 distinct CDR3 sequences, around 15% of them seen just once. The sample holds many counts of this clonotype. CDR3 length: 15 residues. CDR1 and CDR2 from the germline V gene are SGHAT and FQNNGV. Trimming at V came to 4 bases and at J to 8 bases, leaving 10 bases not matched to a gene. The clonotype originates from a man in his late teens or twenties with Graves' ophthalmopathy. The chain uses TRBV11-2 and TRBJ2-1; TRBD1 agrees at 8 bases. Sequencing input: blood. The CDR3: CASSSVQGAGDEQFF. For the CDR3, the DNA is TGTGCCAGCAGCTCTGTCCAGGGGGCCGGCGATGAGCAGTTCTTC.